This T cell receptor beta chain appears in the sequencing data of a study of T cell responses to AZD1222 COVID-19 vaccine. Germline values: CDR1 SGHDN, CDR2 FVKESK. With 4 bases removed from V and 4 bases from J, the gap between germline ends came to 12 bases. The CDR3 is made up of 14 amino acids. Sequencing used immunoSEQ multiplex PCR; TCRdb keeps in-frame clones, though not all of them. The data hold roughly 98,000 clones, with around nine tenths observed a single time. Study-wide findings and caveats: It was only after the peak T cell response that any repertoires were sampled.

On this clone itself: Its antigen is currently unknown.

This TCR was sampled from an adult in good health. This chain uses TRBV14 with TRBJ2-3; D may be TRBD1 (7 bases). The sequencing used peripheral blood, collected on day 0 of AZD1222 vaccination. CDR3 in amino acids: CASSLRGAADTQYF. As DNA, the CDR3 is TGTGCCAGCAGCCTCAGGGGGGCCGCAGATACGCAGTATTTT.